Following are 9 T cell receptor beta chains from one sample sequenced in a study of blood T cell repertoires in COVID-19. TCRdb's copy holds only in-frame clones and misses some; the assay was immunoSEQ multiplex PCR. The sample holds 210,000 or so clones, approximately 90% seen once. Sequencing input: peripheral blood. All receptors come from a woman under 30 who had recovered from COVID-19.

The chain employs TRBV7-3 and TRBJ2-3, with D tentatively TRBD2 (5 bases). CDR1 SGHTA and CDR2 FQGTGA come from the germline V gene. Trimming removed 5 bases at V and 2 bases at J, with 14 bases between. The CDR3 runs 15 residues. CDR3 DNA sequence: TGTGCCAGCAGCATTAACGGACTGCTCACAGATACGCAGTATTTT. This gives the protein CASSINGLLTDTQYF.

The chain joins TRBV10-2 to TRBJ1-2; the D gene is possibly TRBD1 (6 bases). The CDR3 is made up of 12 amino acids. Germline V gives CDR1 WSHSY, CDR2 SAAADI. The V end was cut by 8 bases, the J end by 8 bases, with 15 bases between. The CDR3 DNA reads TGCGCCAGCCACAGGGTAGAGGAGGGCTACACCTTC. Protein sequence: CASHRVEEGYTF.

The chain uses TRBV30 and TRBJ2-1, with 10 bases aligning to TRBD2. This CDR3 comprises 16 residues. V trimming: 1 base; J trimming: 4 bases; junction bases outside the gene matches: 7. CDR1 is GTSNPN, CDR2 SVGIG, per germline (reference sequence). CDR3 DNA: TGTGCCTGGAGTGGCGCCTGGACTAGCGGTTACAATGAGCAGTTCTTC. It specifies CAWSGAWTSGYNEQFF.

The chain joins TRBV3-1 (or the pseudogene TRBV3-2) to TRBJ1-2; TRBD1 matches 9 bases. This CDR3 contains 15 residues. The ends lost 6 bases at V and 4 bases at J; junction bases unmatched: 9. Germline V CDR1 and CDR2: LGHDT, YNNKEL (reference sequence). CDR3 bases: TGTGCCAGCAGAGCTTGGACAGGGGACTCCTATGGCTACACCTTC. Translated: CASRAWTGDSYGYTF.

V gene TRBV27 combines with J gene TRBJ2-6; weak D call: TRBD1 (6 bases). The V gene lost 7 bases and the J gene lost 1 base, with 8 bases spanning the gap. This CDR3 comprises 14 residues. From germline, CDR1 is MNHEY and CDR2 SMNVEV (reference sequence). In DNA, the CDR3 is TGTGCCAGCAATACAGGGTCTGGGGCCAACGTCCTGACTTTC. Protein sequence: CASNTGSGANVLTF.

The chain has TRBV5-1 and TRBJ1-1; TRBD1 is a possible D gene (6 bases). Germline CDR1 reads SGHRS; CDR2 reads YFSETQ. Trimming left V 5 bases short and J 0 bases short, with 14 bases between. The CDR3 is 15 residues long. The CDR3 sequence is CASRRLQGMNTEAFF. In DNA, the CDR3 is TGCGCCAGCAGGAGACTACAGGGTATGAACACTGAAGCTTTCTTT. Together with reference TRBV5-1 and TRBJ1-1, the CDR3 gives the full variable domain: KAGVTQTPRYLIKTRGQQVTLSCSPISGHRSVSWYQQTPGQGLQFLFEYFSETQRNKGNFPGRFSGRQFSNSRSEMNVSTLELGDSALYLCASRRLQGMNTEAFFGQGTRLTVV.

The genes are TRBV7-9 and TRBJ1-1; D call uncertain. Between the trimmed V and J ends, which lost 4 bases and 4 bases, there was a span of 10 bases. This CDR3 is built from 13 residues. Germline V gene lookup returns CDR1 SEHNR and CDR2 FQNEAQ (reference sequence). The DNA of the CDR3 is TGTGCCAGCAGCTCGGGTCAGTCCACTGAAGCTTTCTTT. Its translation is CASSSGQSTEAFF.

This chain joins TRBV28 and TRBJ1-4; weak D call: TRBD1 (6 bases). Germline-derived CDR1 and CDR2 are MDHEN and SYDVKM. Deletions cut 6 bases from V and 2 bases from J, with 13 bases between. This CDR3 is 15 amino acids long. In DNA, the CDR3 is TGTGCCAGCAGGACCAGACAGGCGACTAATGAAAAACTGTTTTTT. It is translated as CASRTRQATNEKLFF.

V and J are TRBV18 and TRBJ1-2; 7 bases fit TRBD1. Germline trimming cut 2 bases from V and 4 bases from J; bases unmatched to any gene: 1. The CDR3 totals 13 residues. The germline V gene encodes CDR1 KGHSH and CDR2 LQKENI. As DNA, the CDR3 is TGTGCCAGCTCACCAGACAGGGCCTATGGCTACACCTTC. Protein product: CASSPDRAYGYTF.